These 3 T cell receptor beta chains share one sample of origin, sequenced in a study of shared clonotypes between healthy human individuals. Produced via immunoSEQ multiplex PCR; TCRdb's table is partial and in-frame only. Here the sample spans approximately 330,000 clones, about 73% being singletons. Sequencing was carried out using memory CD4+ T cells sorted from blood. Subset of the sample: CD45RA-negative fraction. The receptors shown here come from a man younger than 45 in good health.

The chain is built from TRBV6-1 and TRBJ2-7, with D possibly being TRBD2 (6 bases). Trimming took 8 bases from V and 4 from J, leaving 15 bases between them. The CDR3 loop spans 13 amino acids. Germline loops: CDR1 MNHNS, CDR2 SASEGT. The CDR3: CASRAGLEYEQYF. Written as DNA, the CDR3 is TGTGCCAGCCGCGCGGGGTTGGAGTACGAGCAGTACTTC.

This chain uses TRBV11-3 with TRBJ2-2; D gene uncertain. Trimming removed 3 bases at V and 5 bases at J, with 7 bases between. CDR1 and CDR2 (germline): SGHNT, YENEEA. This CDR3 has 13 residues. This CDR3 reads CASSFTSTGELFF. The CDR3 DNA reads TGTGCCAGCAGCTTTACAAGTACCGGGGAGCTGTTTTTT.

The chain employs TRBV28 and TRBJ2-7; TRBD2 agrees at 11 bases. Unmatched junction bases numbered 5, after V lost 6 bases and J lost 4 bases. This CDR3 is 14 amino acids long. Germline V CDR1 and CDR2: MDHEN, SYDVKM. CDR3: CASSNSGRAYEQYF. CDR3 sequence (DNA): TGTGCCAGCAGCAATAGCGGGAGGGCTTACGAGCAGTACTTC.